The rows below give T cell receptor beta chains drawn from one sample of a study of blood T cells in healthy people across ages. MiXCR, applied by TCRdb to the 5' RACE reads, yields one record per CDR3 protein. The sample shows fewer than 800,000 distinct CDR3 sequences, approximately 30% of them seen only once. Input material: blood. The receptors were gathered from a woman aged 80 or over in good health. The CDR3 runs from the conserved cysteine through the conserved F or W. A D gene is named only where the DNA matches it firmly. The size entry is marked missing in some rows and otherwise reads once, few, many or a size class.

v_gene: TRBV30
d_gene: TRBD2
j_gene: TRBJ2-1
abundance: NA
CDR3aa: CACSGGSSSYNEQFF
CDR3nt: TGTGCCTGTTCGGGGGGGTCGAGCTCCTACAATGAGCAGTTCTTC

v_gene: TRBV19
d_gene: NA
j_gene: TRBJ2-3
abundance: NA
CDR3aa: CASSMGLAGTDTQYF
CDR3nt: TGTGCCAGTAGTATGGGACTCGCAGGCACAGATACGCAGTATTTT

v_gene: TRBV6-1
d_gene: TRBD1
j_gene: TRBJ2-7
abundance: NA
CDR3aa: CASSASSRDRGFRLYF
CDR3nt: TGTGCCAGCAGTGCCTCTAGTAGAGACAGGGGGTTTAGGTTGTACTTC

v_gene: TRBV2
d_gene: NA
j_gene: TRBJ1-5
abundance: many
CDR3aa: CASRLTGGSPQHF
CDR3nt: TGTGCCAGCAGATTAACTGGGGGTTCGCCCCAGCATTTT

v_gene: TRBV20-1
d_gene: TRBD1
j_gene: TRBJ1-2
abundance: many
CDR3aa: CSARVRDRDRYGYTF
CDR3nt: TGCAGTGCTAGAGTACGGGACAGGGATCGCTATGGCTACACCTTC

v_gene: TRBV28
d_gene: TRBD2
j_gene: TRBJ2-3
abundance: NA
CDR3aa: CASSAQTSGDTDTQYF
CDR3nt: TGTGCCAGCAGCGCCCAAACTAGCGGGGACACAGATACGCAGTATTTT

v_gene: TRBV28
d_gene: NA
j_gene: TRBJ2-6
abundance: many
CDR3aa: CASSYRAWAGANVLTF
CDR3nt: TGTGCCAGCAGTTACAGGGCTTGGGCCGGGGCCAACGTCCTGACTTTC

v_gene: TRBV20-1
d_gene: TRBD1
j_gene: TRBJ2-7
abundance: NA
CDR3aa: CSARPNWPGQGREQYF
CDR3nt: TGCAGTGCTAGACCTAATTGGCCGGGACAGGGACGCGAGCAGTACTTC

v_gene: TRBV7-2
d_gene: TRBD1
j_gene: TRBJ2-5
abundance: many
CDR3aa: CASSPGQGSPETQYF
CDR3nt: TGTGCCAGCAGCCCAGGACAGGGGTCCCCAGAGACCCAGTACTTC

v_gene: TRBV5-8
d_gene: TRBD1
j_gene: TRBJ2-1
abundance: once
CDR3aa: CANSNTGGYNEQFF
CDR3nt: TGTGCCAACAGCAATACAGGGGGCTACAATGAGCAGTTCTTC

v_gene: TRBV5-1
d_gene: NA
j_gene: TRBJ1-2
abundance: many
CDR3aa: CASSLTIQGGGGYTF
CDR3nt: TGCGCCAGCAGCTTGACTATACAGGGAGGCGGTGGCTACACCTTC

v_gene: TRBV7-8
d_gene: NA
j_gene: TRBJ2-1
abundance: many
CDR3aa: CASSQTRISYNEQFF
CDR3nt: TGTGCCAGCAGCCAAACACGGATTTCCTACAATGAGCAGTTCTTC

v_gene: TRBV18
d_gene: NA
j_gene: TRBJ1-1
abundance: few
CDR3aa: CASVTPTDTEAFF
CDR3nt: TGTGCCAGCGTAACGCCAACTGACACTGAAGCTTTCTTT

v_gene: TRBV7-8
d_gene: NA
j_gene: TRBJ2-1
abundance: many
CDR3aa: CASSGGTIGEQFF
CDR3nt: TGTGCCAGCAGCGGAGGGACAATCGGTGAGCAGTTCTTC

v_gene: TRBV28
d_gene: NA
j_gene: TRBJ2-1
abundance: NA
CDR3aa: CASSFAGQYSNEQFF
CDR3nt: TGTGCCAGCAGTTTTGCGGGACAGTATTCCAATGAGCAGTTCTTC

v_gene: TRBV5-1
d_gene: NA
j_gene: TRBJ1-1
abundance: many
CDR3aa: CASSLAGGASFTEAFF
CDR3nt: TGCGCCAGCAGCTTGGCGGGGGGGGCTAGTTTCACTGAAGCTTTCTTT

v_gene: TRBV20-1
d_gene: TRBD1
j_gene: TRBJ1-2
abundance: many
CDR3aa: CSASGDSLRGGYTF
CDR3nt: TGCAGTGCTAGTGGGGACAGCTTAAGGGGAGGCTACACCTTC

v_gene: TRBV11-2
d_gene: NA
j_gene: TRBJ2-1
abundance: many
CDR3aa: CASSYQGIYNEQFF
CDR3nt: TGTGCCAGCAGCTACCAGGGGATCTACAATGAGCAGTTCTTC

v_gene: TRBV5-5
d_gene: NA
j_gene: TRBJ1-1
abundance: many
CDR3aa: CASSPARGGRENTEAFF
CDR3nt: TGTGCCAGCAGCCCCGCCCGGGGGGGTCGGGAGAACACTGAAGCTTTCTTT

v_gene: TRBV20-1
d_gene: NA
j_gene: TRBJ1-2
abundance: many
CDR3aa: CSAPVGHYGYTF
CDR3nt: TGCAGTGCTCCGGTAGGGCACTATGGCTACACCTTC

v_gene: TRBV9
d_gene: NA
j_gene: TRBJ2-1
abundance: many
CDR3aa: CASSVGGSVGEQFF
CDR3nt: TGTGCCAGCAGCGTAGGAGGGAGCGTAGGTGAGCAGTTCTTC

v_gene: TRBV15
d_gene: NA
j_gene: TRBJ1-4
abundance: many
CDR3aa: CATSRVLNEKLFF
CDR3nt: TGTGCCACCAGCAGAGTTCTTAATGAAAAACTGTTTTTT

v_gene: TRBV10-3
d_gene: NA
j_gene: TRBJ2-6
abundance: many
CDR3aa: CATKGELIWSGANVLTF
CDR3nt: TGTGCCACTAAGGGTGAGCTCATATGGTCTGGGGCCAACGTCCTGACTTTC

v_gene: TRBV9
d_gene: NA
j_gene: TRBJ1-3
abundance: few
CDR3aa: CASSVGGTPRSGNTIYF
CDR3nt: TGTGCCAGCAGCGTAGGCGGAACGCCCAGGTCTGGAAACACCATATATTTT

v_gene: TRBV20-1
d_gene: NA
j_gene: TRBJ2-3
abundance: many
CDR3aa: CSAGETITDTQYF
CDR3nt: TGCAGTGCTGGTGAAACGATCACAGATACGCAGTATTTT

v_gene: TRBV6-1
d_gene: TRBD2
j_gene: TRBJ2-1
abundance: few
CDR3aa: CASSELAGGPNEQFF
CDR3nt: TGTGCCAGCAGTGAATTGGCGGGGGGGCCGAATGAGCAGTTCTTC

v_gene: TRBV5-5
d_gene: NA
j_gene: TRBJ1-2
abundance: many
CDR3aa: CASSGMLGRGYGYTF
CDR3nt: TGTGCCAGCAGCGGGATGCTGGGTCGCGGCTATGGCTACACCTTC

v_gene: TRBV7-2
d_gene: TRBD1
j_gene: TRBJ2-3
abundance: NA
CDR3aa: CASSLGGQGRGTDTQYF
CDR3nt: TGTGCCAGCAGCTTAGGGGGACAGGGTAGGGGCACAGATACGCAGTATTTT

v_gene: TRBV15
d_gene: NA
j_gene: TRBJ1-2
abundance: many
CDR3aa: CATSRDRGDNYGYTF
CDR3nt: TGTGCCACCAGCAGAGATAGGGGGGACAACTATGGCTACACCTTC

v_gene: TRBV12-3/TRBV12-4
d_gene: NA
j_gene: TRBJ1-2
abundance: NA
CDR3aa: CASTSGEGRYGYTF
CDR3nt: TGTGCCAGCACCTCCGGGGAGGGGCGATATGGCTACACCTTC

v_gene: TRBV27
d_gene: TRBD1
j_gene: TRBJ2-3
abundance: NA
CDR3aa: CAGSLWGTGDAMRLADTQYF
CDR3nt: TGTGCCGGCAGTTTATGGGGGACAGGGGACGCTATGAGGTTGGCAGATACGCAGTATTTT

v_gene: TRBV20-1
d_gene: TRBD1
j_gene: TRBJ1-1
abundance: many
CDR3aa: CSARKGANGANTEAFF
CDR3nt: TGCAGTGCTAGGAAGGGGGCTAATGGGGCGAACACTGAAGCTTTCTTT

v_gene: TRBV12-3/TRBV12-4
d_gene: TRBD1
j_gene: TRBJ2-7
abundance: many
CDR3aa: CASSPGGASYEQYF
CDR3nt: TGTGCCAGCAGTCCAGGGGGCGCCTCCTACGAGCAGTACTTC

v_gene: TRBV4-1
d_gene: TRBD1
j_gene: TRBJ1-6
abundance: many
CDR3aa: CASSQWGGTGVSPLHF
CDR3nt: TGCGCCAGCAGCCAATGGGGTGGGACAGGGGTTTCACCCCTCCACTTT

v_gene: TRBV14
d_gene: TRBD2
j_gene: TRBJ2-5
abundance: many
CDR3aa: CASSMQLAGRETQYF
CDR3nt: TGTGCCAGCAGCATGCAGTTAGCGGGGAGAGAGACCCAGTACTTC

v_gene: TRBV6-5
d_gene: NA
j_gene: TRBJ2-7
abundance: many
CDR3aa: CASSYGRDEQYF
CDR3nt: TGTGCCAGCAGTTACGGCAGGGACGAGCAGTACTTC

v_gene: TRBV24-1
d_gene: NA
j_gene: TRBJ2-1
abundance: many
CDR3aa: CATSWQAQEQFF
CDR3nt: TGTGCCACCAGTTGGCAGGCCCAGGAGCAGTTCTTC

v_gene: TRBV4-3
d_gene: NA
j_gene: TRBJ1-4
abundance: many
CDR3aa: CASSHFSVNEKLFF
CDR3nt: TGCGCCAGCAGCCACTTCAGCGTTAATGAAAAACTGTTTTTT

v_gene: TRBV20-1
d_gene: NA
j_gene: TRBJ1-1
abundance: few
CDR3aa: CSAQDTEAFF
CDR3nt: TGCAGTGCCCAGGACACTGAAGCTTTCTTT

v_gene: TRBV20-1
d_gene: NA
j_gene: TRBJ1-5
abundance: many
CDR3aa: CSARGRGPNQPQHF
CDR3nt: TGCAGTGCTAGAGGTCGGGGGCCAAATCAGCCCCAGCATTTT

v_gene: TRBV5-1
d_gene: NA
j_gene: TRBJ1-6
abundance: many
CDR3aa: CASSLSGAPPLHF
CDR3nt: TGCGCCAGCAGCTTGTCAGGTGCCCCGCCCCTCCACTTT

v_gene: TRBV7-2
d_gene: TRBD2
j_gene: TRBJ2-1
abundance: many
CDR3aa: CASSRGGGEQFF
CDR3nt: TGTGCCAGCAGCCGGGGGGGGGGCGAGCAGTTCTTC

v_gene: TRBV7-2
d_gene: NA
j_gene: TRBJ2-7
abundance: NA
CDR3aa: CASSLEFPYEQYF
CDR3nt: TGTGCCAGCAGCTTAGAGTTTCCCTACGAGCAGTACTTC

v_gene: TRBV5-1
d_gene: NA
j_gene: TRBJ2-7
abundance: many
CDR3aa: CASSETGSEQYF
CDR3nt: TGCGCCAGCAGCGAAACAGGGTCCGAGCAGTACTTC

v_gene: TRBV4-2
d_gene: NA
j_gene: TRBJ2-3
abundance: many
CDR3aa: CASSQGYREDSDTQYF
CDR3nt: TGTGCCAGCAGCCAAGGGTACAGGGAAGATTCAGATACGCAGTATTTT

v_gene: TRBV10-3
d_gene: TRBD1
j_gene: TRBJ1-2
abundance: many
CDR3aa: CAIWDRGHYGYTF
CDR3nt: TGTGCCATCTGGGACAGGGGTCACTATGGCTACACCTTC

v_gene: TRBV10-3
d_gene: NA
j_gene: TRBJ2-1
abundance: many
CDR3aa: CAIRPGGDYNEQFF
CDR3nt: TGTGCCATCCGCCCGGGTGGCGATTACAATGAGCAGTTCTTC